A single sample gave rise to the 30 T cell receptor beta chains below, sequenced in a study of CXCR3-negative and CXCR3-positive naive CD8 T cells. Antigens of these TCRs are unknown. Notes on the study in general: The TRB CDR3s that CXCR3-positive naive cells carried were more hydrophobic than those of CXCR3-negative naive cells.

The authors prepared UMI-labeled TRB cDNA libraries by 5' RACE. Each CDR3 protein gets one entry in TCRdb, which reprocessed the 5' RACE reads and gives no DNA. The listing contains about 150,000 distinct CDR3 sequences. The specimen was naive CXCR3+ CD8+ T cells from blood. The subset is: CD45RO-CCR7+CD27+CD95- naive CD8+ T cells expressing CXCR3 (TNR3+). These receptors all stem from a human donor in good health. Some clones in this sample may be carry-over from other donors' samples.

The V gene is TRBV5-4, the J gene TRBJ2-7; with no DNA, the TCRdb D assignment of TRBD1 cannot be verified. CDR3 size: 13 residues. The germline CDR1 and CDR2 sequences are SGHNT and YYREEE (reference sequence). The CDR3 here is CAGGDSDTYEQYF. The full variable domain, completed using reference TRBV5-4 and TRBJ2-7, is ETGVTQSPTHLIKTRGQQVTLRCSSQSGHNTVSWYQQALGQGPQFIFQYYREEENGRGNFPPRFSGLQFPNYSSELNVNALELDDSALYLCAGGDSDTYEQYFGPGTRLTVT.

J is TRBJ2-1 and V is TRBV28. This CDR3 is 15 amino acids long. The V gene's germline CDR1 is MDHEN and CDR2 SYDVKM. This CDR3 is CASSLLPDSYNEQFF. Using reference TRBV28 and TRBJ2-1 for the parts outside the CDR3, the full variable domain is DVKVTQSSRYLVKRTGEKVFLECVQDMDHENMFWYRQDPGLGLRLIYFSYDVKMKEKGDIPEGYSVSREKKERFSLILESASTNQTSMYLCASSLLPDSYNEQFFGPGTRLTVL.

V is TRBV15 and J is TRBJ2-7; TCRdb's D gene call, TRBD1, goes unchecked for lack of DNA. Germline V CDR1 and CDR2: LNHNV, YYDKDF (reference sequence). The CDR3 runs 15 residues. This chain's CDR3 is CATSSVTGGYYEQYF.

This chain links TRBV5-6 with TRBJ2-1; TCRdb proposes TRBD1, but this gene call is untestable without DNA. The CDR3 length is 15 residues. Per germline, CDR1 SGHDT and CDR2 YYEEEE. CDR3 protein: CASSLARGLYAEQFF.

V is TRBV9 and J is TRBJ1-1; TCRdb calls TRBD1, which cannot be checked without DNA. Germline lookup yields CDR1 SGDLS and CDR2 YYNGEE. This CDR3 contains 16 residues. CDR3 in amino acids: CASSVVGGDGHTEAFF.

This chain joins TRBV7-8 and TRBJ2-7. Germline CDR1 reads SGHVS; CDR2 reads FQNEAQ. The CDR3 spans 14 residues. The CDR3 reads CASNEQISSYEQYF.

This chain connects TRBV4-1 to TRBJ2-2; as DNA is missing, the TRBD2 call by TCRdb cannot be tested. From germline, CDR1 is MGHRA and CDR2 YSYEKL. This CDR3 is 16 amino acids long. CDR3: CASSQIAGGSAGELFF.

The chain employs TRBV3-1 and TRBJ2-7; the TCRdb D gene call, TRBD2, has no DNA to confirm it. The CDR3 runs 15 residues. CDR1 is LGHDT and CDR2 is YNNKEL in the germline V gene (reference sequence). The CDR3 sequence is CASSQPSGGAAEQYF.

V and J are TRBV5-5 and TRBJ2-7; with no DNA, the TCRdb D assignment of TRBD2 cannot be verified. CDR1 is SGHKS and CDR2 is YYEKEE in the germline V gene (reference sequence). The CDR3 length is 17 residues. The CDR3 protein is CASRPGLAVFSSYEQYF.

This chain connects TRBV29-1 to TRBJ1-4; the D call of TRBD1 rests on TCRdb alone, since no DNA is present to check it. The CDR3 covers 11 residues. Looked up from germline, CDR1 is SQVTM and CDR2 is ANQGSEA. The CDR3 here is CSVEGAGKLFF.

The rearrangement uses TRBV6-2 or TRBV6-3 and TRBJ2-1; as DNA is missing, the TRBD2 call by TCRdb cannot be tested. Germline V CDR1 and CDR2: MNHEY, SVGEGT. This CDR3 comprises 21 residues. The CDR3: CASSYTEGLSGGLGTYNEQFF.

V gene TRBV10-2 combines with J gene TRBJ2-7; the TRBD1 assignment by TCRdb is unverifiable without DNA. The CDR3 is 15 amino acids. Germline V gives CDR1 WSHSY, CDR2 SAAADI. CDR3 loop: CASSDPSGEYYEQYF.

This chain connects TRBV29-1 to TRBJ2-1; the TCRdb D gene call, TRBD2, has no DNA to confirm it. This CDR3 contains 15 residues. Germline loops: CDR1 SQVTM, CDR2 ANQGSEA. The CDR3 reads CSVGTSTNLHNEQFF.

The chain combines TRBV29-1 with TRBJ2-3; the TCRdb call, TRBD2, lacks DNA for checking. The CDR3 is made up of 16 amino acids. The germline CDR1 and CDR2 sequences are SQVTM and ANQGSEA. The CDR3 protein is CSVGGLAGGPTDTQYF.

This sequence joins TRBV27 and TRBJ2-7; the TRBD2 assignment by TCRdb is unverifiable without DNA. The CDR3 covers 16 residues. CDR1 and CDR2 from the germline V gene are MNHEY and SMNVEV (reference sequence). CDR3 residues: CASSLLLAGGPHEQYF.

This rearrangement joins TRBV29-1 to TRBJ2-1; TCRdb's assignment of TRBD1 cannot be checked, as there is no DNA. This CDR3 has 15 amino acids. Germline V CDR1 and CDR2: SQVTM, ANQGSEA. The CDR3: CSVGLRDRILNEQFF.

The rearrangement joins TRBV6-5 to TRBJ2-3; TCRdb lists TRBD2, though no DNA is available to test this call. This CDR3 is 15 amino acids long. Germline V gives CDR1 MNHEY, CDR2 SVGAGI. This CDR3 is CASSPLAGPTDTQYF.

The chain is built from TRBV29-1 and TRBJ2-1; no DNA is available, so the TRBD2 call from TCRdb remains unchecked. The CDR3 runs 15 residues. CDR1 and CDR2 from the germline V gene are SQVTM and ANQGSEA. This CDR3 reads CSVEKDAGYDNEQFF.

The chain is built from TRBV20-1 and TRBJ2-2; TCRdb calls TRBD2, which cannot be checked without DNA. CDR1 is DFQATT and CDR2 is SNEGSKA in the germline V gene (reference sequence). This CDR3 spans 19 amino acids. The CDR3: CSARDLASEGGGDTGELFF.

The chain couples TRBV6-5 to TRBJ2-3. The CDR3 consists of 12 residues. Germline values: CDR1 MNHEY, CDR2 SVGAGI. The CDR3 is CASVGKTDTQYF.

The chain carries TRBV7-9 and TRBJ1-5. This CDR3 has 12 residues. Germline loops: CDR1 SEHNR, CDR2 FQNEAQ (reference sequence). This chain's CDR3 is CASSFADQPQHF.

This chain connects TRBV20-1 to TRBJ2-2; TCRdb proposes TRBD1, but this gene call is untestable without DNA. The germline V gene has CDR1 DFQATT and CDR2 SNEGSKA (reference sequence). CDR3 size: 13 residues. The CDR3 spells CSAHPRGTGELFF.

V gene TRBV6-5 combines with J gene TRBJ1-3; TCRdb indicates TRBD1, and absent DNA this call remains unverified. Germline values: CDR1 MNHEY, CDR2 SVGAGI. This CDR3 is built from 13 residues. The CDR3: CASSPGQVNTIYF.

J is TRBJ2-7 and V is TRBV29-1; TCRdb designates TRBD1, a call that cannot be tested without DNA. The length of the CDR3 is 12 residues. CDR1 and CDR2 from the germline V gene are SQVTM and ANQGSEA. The CDR3 loop is CSVVRGTYEQYF.

This chain uses TRBV7-2 with TRBJ2-7; TCRdb proposes TRBD2, but this gene call is untestable without DNA. The CDR3 runs to 14 residues. In germline, CDR1 is SGHTA, CDR2 FQGNSA. CDR3 sequence reads: CASSLGWRGNEQYF.

The chain uses TRBV4-2 and TRBJ1-1. The CDR3 extends over 15 amino acids. From germline, CDR1 is LGHNA and CDR2 YNFKEQ. The CDR3 region is CGSSQDIGSSGEAFF.

V usage is TRBV4-2 and J usage is TRBJ2-7; TCRdb lists TRBD2, though no DNA is available to test this call. Germline lookup yields CDR1 LGHNA and CDR2 YNFKEQ. The CDR3 has 15 amino acids. The CDR3 sequence: CASSQTGLGGYEQYF.

CDR3 in amino acids: CASSFLGTIGREAETQYF. The V gene is TRBV7-3, the J gene TRBJ2-5; without DNA, the TCRdb call of TRBD2 cannot be checked. Germline lookup yields CDR1 SGHTA and CDR2 FQGTGA. This CDR3 has 18 amino acids.

The V call is TRBV5-1, the J call TRBJ2-1; TCRdb designates TRBD2, a call that cannot be tested without DNA. Germline CDR1 and CDR2: SGHRS and YFSETQ. This CDR3 contains 17 residues. CDR3: CASSLHPTGTSGKGAFF. Looking up the rest from reference TRBV5-1 and TRBJ2-1 gives the full variable domain: KAGVTQTPRYLIKTRGQQVTLSCSPISGHRSVSWYQQTPGQGLQFLFEYFSETQRNKGNFPGRFSGRQFSNSRSEMNVSTLELGDSALYLCASSLHPTGTSGKGAFFGPGTRLTVL.

The genes are TRBV11-2 and TRBJ2-5; no DNA is available, so the TRBD2 call from TCRdb remains unchecked. Per germline, CDR1 SGHAT and CDR2 FQNNGV. CDR3 length: 15 residues. CDR3 amino acids: CASSPLGQFKETQYF.